Presented here are 7 T cell receptor beta chains from one specimen sequenced in a study of circulating tumor DNA in untreated peripheral T-cell lymphoma. TCRdb keeps only in-frame clones here, not all; method: immunoSEQ multiplex PCR. The table records more than 6,500 clones, roughly 80% of them present only once. The specimen was tumor tissue. These TCRs come from a human donor with peripheral T-cell lymphoma.

The rearrangement joins TRBV6-1 to TRBJ2-3; 8 nucleotides align to TRBD2. The CDR3 runs to 16 residues. J gave up 0 bases and V 1 base, and 3 bases lay outside the gene matches. Germline V CDR1 and CDR2: MNHNS, SASEGT. The CDR3 DNA follows: TGTGCCAGCAGTGAAGACGGGGGGGATAGCACAGATACGCAGTATTTT. It codes for CASSEDGGDSTDTQYF.

The chain combines TRBV28 with TRBJ2-7; TRBD1 agrees at 10 bases. The CDR3 consists of 16 residues. V shed 6 bases, J shed 2 bases, and the junction held 10 bases outside the gene matches. CDR1 and CDR2 from the germline V gene are MDHEN and SYDVKM. The chain's CDR3 is CASRPSTGTGAYEQYF. DNA for the CDR3: TGTGCCAGCAGGCCCTCTACCGGGACAGGGGCCTACGAGCAGTACTTC.

The chain is built from TRBV19 and TRBJ2-3, with 8 bases identical to TRBD2. Germline lookup yields CDR1 LNHDA and CDR2 SQIVND (reference sequence). J lost 1 base, V lost 9 bases, and 9 bases had no gene match. The CDR3 is 15 residues long. CDR3 in amino acids: CASTGGAYGTDTQYF. The CDR3 bases are TGTGCCAGCACCGGGGGGGCCTATGGCACAGATACGCAGTATTTT.

V usage is TRBV19 and J usage is TRBJ2-2; D perhaps matches TRBD1 (6 bases). Trimming cost V 7 bases and J 6 bases, with 12 bases left between them. Germline V gene sequence: CDR1 LNHDA, CDR2 SQIVND (reference sequence). The CDR3 is 13 residues long. CDR3 residues: CASTPQGPGELFF. In DNA, the CDR3 is TGTGCCAGTACCCCACAGGGACCCGGGGAGCTGTTTTTT.

The CDR3 sequence is CASSQQNSNQPQHF. In nucleotides, the CDR3 is TGTGCCAGCAGCCAACAGAATAGCAATCAGCCCCAGCATTTT. V gene TRBV7-7 combines with J gene TRBJ1-5; no clear D. Per germline, CDR1 SSHAT and CDR2 FNYEAQ (reference sequence). V lost 5 bases to trimming and J lost 0 bases, with 8 bases between them. CDR3 size: 14 residues. Full variable domain (outside the CDR3, taken from reference TRBV7-7 and TRBJ1-5): GAGVSQSPRYKVTKRGQDVTLRCDPISSHATLYWYQQALGQGPEFLTYFNYEAQPDKSGLPSDRFSAERPEGSISTLTIQRTEQRDSAMYRCASSQQNSNQPQHFGDGTRLSIL.

This clone has a single count. This chain connects TRBV19 to TRBJ2-2, with D unresolved. V lost 8 bases and J lost 3, with 7 bases in between. CDR1 is LNHDA and CDR2 is SQIVND in the germline V gene (reference sequence). This CDR3 region has 12 residues. The CDR3 here is CASGKDTGELFF. CDR3 DNA sequence: TGTGCCAGTGGCAAAGACACCGGGGAGCTGTTTTTT.

The J gene is TRBJ1-2, the V gene TRBV15, with D possibly TRBD1 on 6 matching bases. Trimming stripped 0 bases from V and 4 bases from J, with 12 bases between. The CDR3 length is 15 residues. Germline V gene data show CDR1 as LNHNV and CDR2 as YYDKDF (reference sequence). The CDR3 region is CATSRDTGTSYGYTF. CDR3 in DNA: TGTGCCACCAGCAGAGACACCGGGACAAGCTATGGCTACACCTTC.